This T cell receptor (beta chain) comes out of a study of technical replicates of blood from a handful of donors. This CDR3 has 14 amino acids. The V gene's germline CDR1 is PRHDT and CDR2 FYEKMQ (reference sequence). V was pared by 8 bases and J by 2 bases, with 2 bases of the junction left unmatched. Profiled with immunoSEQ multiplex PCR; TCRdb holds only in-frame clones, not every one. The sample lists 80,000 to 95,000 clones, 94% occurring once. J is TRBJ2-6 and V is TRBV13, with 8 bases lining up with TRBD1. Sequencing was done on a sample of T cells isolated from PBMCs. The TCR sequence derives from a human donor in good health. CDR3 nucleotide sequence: TGTGCCAGCGGACAGGGAGCTGGGGCCAACGTCCTGACTTTC. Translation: CASGQGAGANVLTF.